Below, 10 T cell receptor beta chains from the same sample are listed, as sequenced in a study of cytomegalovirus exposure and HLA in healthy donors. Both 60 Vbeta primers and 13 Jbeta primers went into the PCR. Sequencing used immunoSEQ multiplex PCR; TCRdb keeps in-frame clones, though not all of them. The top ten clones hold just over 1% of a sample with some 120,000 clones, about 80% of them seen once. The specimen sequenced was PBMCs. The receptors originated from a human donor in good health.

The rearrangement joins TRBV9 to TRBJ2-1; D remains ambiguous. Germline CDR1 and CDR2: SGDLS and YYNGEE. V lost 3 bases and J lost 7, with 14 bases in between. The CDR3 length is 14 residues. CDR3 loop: CASSGAGPQNEQFF. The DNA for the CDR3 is TGTGCCAGCAGCGGGGCAGGTCCTCAAAATGAGCAGTTCTTC.

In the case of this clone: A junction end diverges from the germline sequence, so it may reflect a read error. The chain's CDR3 is CASSGETGGDYGYIF. The CDR3 DNA reads TGTGCCAGCAGCGGAGAGACAGGAGGGGACTATGGCTACATCTTC. J is TRBJ1-2 and V is TRBV7-9, with D perhaps TRBD1 (6 bases). This CDR3 has 15 amino acids. Germline values: CDR1 SEHNR, CDR2 FQNEAQ (reference sequence). Based on the CDR3 plus reference TRBV7-9 and TRBJ1-2, the full variable domain is DTGVSQNPRHKITKRGQNVTFRCDPISEHNRLYWYRQTLGQGPEFLTYFQNEAQLEKSRLLSDRFSAERPKGSFSTLEIQRTEQGDSAMYLCASSGETGGDYGYIFGSGTRLTVV.

CDR3 sequence: CASTLGGSYNEQFF. CDR3 in DNA: TGTGCCAGCACCCTGGGAGGCTCCTACAATGAGCAGTTCTTC. The chain combines TRBV6-1 with TRBJ2-1; D may be TRBD2 (6 bases). This CDR3 region has 14 residues. V lost 7 bases and J lost 0, with 10 bases in between. Germline V gene sequence: CDR1 MNHNS, CDR2 SASEGT.

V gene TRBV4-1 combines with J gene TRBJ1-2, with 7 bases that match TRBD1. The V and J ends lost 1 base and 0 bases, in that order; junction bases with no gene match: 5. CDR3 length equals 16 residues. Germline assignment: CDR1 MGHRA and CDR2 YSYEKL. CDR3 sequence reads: CASSQVGDSPNYGYTF. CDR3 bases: TGCGCCAGCAGCCAAGTCGGGGACAGTCCTAACTATGGCTACACCTTC.

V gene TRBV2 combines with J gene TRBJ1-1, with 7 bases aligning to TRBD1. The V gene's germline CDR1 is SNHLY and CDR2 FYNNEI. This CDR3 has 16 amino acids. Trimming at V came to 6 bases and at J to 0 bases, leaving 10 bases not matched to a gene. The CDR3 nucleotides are TGTGCCAGCAGGGGCAGGGGGATGAACATGAACACTGAAGCTTTCTTT. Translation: CASRGRGMNMNTEAFF.

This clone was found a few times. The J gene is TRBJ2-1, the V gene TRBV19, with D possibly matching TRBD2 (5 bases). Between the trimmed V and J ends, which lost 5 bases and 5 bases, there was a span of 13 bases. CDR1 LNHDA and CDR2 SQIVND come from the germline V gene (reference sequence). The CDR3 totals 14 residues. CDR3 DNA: TGTGCCAGTAGTCAACGTGGACTGGACAATGAGCAGTTCTTC. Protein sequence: CASSQRGLDNEQFF.

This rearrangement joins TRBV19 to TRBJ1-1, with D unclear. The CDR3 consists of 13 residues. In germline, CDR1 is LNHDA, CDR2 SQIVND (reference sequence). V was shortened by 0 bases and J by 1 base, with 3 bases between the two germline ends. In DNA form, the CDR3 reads TGTGCCAGTAGTATAGAACAGAACACTGAAGCTTTCTTT. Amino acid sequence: CASSIEQNTEAFF.

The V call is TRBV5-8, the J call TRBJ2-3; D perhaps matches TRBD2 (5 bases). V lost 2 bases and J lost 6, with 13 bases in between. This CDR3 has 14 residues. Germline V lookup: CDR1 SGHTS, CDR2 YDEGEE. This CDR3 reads CASSFEGTTDTQYF. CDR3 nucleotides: TGTGCCAGCAGCTTTGAGGGAACCACGGATACGCAGTATTTT. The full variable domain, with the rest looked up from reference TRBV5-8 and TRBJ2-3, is EAGVTQSPTHLIKTRGQQATLRCSPISGHTSVYWYQQALGLGLQFLLWYDEGEERNRGNFPPRFSGRQFPNYSSELNVNALELEDSALYLCASSFEGTTDTQYFGPGTRLTVL.

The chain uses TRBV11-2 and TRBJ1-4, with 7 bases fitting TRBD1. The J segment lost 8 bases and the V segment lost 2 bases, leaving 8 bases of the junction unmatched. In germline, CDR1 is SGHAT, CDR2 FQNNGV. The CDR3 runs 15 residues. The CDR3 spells CASSLNSGGGEKLFF. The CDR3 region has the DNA TGTGCCAGCAGCTTAAATTCAGGGGGTGGCGAAAAACTGTTTTTT. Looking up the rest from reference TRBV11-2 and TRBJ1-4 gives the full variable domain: EAGVAQSPRYKIIEKRQSVAFWCNPISGHATLYWYQQILGQGPKLLIQFQNNGVVDDSQLPKDRFSAERLKGVDSTLKIQPAKLEDSAVYLCASSLNSGGGEKLFFGSGTQLSVL.

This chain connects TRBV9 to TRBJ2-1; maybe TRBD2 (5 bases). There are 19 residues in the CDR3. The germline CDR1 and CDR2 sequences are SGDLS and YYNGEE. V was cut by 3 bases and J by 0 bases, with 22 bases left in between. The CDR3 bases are TGTGCCAGCAGCGCCAACCGGGAACCATATCGCGGCTCCTACAATGAGCAGTTCTTC. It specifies CASSANREPYRGSYNEQFF.